The present T cell receptor beta chain was sequenced within a study of blood T cell repertoires in COVID-19. Study information: Nucleic acid was either cDNA or gDNA, and it came from T cells, B-cell-depleted T cells, or PBMCs.

Many counts were recorded for this clone. CDR1 MDHEN and CDR2 SYDVKM come from the germline V gene. V gave up 7 bases and J gave up 5 bases; unmatched junction bases: 8. The CDR3 covers 14 residues. Assay: immunoSEQ multiplex PCR; the TCRdb copy retains only in-frame clones and omits some. This table has about 63,000 clones, 80% to 90% appearing once. The sample comprised peripheral blood. The TCR sequence derives from a man aged 45-65 years with active COVID-19. This chain connects TRBV28 to TRBJ1-2; TRBD1 matches 9 bases. This CDR3 reads CASTLQGAGYGYTF. CDR3 nucleotides: TGTGCCAGCACCTTACAGGGGGCTGGTTATGGCTACACCTTC.